These 21 T cell receptor beta chains share one sample of origin, sequenced in a study of CD8+CD57+ T cells in acquired aplastic anemia. Profiling of TCR beta VDJ combinations and CDR3 sequences used genomic DNA as template. TCRdb re-analysed the reads in MiXCR, keeping a single row per CDR3 protein. This table holds approximately 98,000 distinct CDR3 sequences, about half found once. Sequences were obtained from sorted CD4+, CD8+, or CD8+CD57+ T cells (not recorded which) from PBMCs. The receptors here all came from a human donor in good health, serving as a control.

V gene TRBV5-4 combines with J gene TRBJ1-2; possibly TRBD1 for D (6 bases). The CDR3 totals 16 residues. CDR1 is SGHNT and CDR2 is YYREEE in the germline V gene (reference sequence). This CDR3 is CARAGRAGQTFYGYTF. DNA for the CDR3: TGTGCGAGAGCGGGGAGGGCGGGACAAACCTTCTATGGCTACACCTTC.

The chain couples TRBV19 to TRBJ2-7; TRBD2 is a possible D gene (7 bases). The ends were cut back, 4 bases at V and 2 bases at J, with 12 bases in the middle. The CDR3 loop spans 14 amino acids. Germline CDR1 reads LNHDA; CDR2 reads SQIVND (reference sequence). CDR3 DNA: TGTGCCAGTAGTAGTAAGGGGGGGACCTACGAGCAGTACTTC. It translates to CASSSKGGTYEQYF. The whole variable domain, remainder taken from reference TRBV19 and TRBJ2-7, is DGGITQSPKYLFRKEGQNVTLSCEQNLNHDAMYWYRQDPGQGLRLIYYSQIVNDFQKGDIAEGYSVSREKKESFPLTVTSAQKNPTAFYLCASSSKGGTYEQYFGPGTRLTVT.

This chain uses TRBV24-1 with TRBJ2-1; 9 bases match TRBD2. Germline CDR1 and CDR2: KGHDR and SFDVKD. The V gene end was trimmed by 4 bases and the J gene end by 11 bases; junction bases not matched to a gene: 2. CDR3 size: 12 residues. The CDR3 DNA reads as TGTGCCACCAGTGAGGGACTAGCCAAGCAGTTCTTC. Translated, it gives CATSEGLAKQFF.

This chain uses TRBV7-2 with TRBJ1-5, with 8 positions matching TRBD1. V trimming: 5 bases; J trimming: 5 bases; junction bases outside the gene matches: 5. Germline values: CDR1 SGHTA, CDR2 FQGNSA. The CDR3 is 14 amino acids. The CDR3 here is CASSHGQGDQPQHF. CDR3 DNA: TGTGCCAGCAGCCATGGACAGGGTGATCAGCCCCAGCATTTT.

In this sample, this clonotype turned up many times. The V gene is TRBV5-6, the J gene TRBJ2-5, with 10 bases lining up with TRBD2. V shed 4 bases and J 5 bases; nucleotides not matched to a gene: 8. CDR1 is SGHDT and CDR2 is YYEEEE in the germline V gene. This CDR3 has 15 amino acids. The CDR3 nucleotides read TGTGCCAGCAGCAGCAGAGCGGGGGGGCGGGAGACCCAGTACTTC. It codes for CASSSRAGGRETQYF.

This clonotype was counted between two and nine times. This chain uses TRBV30 with TRBJ1-1, with D possibly being TRBD1 (6 bases). CDR3 length: 13 residues. Germline V gives CDR1 GTSNPN, CDR2 SVGIG (reference sequence). Trimming pared 0 bases from V and 5 bases from J, leaving 10 bases between. The CDR3 is CAWSVGGPTEAFF. The CDR3 nucleotides read TGTGCCTGGAGTGTTGGGGGCCCAACTGAAGCTTTCTTT.

This clonotype came up many times. The J gene is TRBJ2-3, the V gene TRBV7-3; 10 nucleotides align to TRBD1. The V gene's germline CDR1 is SGHTA and CDR2 FQGTGA. The CDR3 length is 15 residues. The junction had 3 bases not matched to a gene; V was cut back by 4 bases and J by 2 bases. For the CDR3, the DNA is TGTGCCAGCAGCTGGACAGGGGGGGACACAGATACGCAGTATTTT. Its translation is CASSWTGGDTDTQYF.

V gene TRBV7-9 combines with J gene TRBJ1-4; the match to TRBD1 covers 7 bases. CDR1 SEHNR and CDR2 FQNEAQ come from the germline V gene (reference sequence). The CDR3 is 12 amino acids. The ends lost 8 bases at V and 8 bases at J; junction bases unmatched: 5. The CDR3 loop is CASGRGQEKLFF. CDR3 DNA: TGTGCCAGCGGCAGGGGACAGGAAAAACTGTTTTTT.

The genes are TRBV2 and TRBJ2-3; 9 bases are shared with TRBD2. CDR1 and CDR2 from the germline V gene are SNHLY and FYNNEI. This CDR3 spans 14 amino acids. V dropped 3 bases and J dropped 6; count of bases not matched to a gene: 4. CDR3 sequence: CASSDSRGGDTQYF. In DNA form, the CDR3 reads TGTGCCAGCAGTGATTCGCGGGGGGGCGATACGCAGTATTTT.

This clonotype was detected many times. The chain joins TRBV4-3 to TRBJ2-1; the D is unclear. The length of the CDR3 is 13 residues. The germline V gene encodes CDR1 LGHNA and CDR2 YSLEER. V lost 0 bases and J 3 bases, leaving 3 bases between the germline ends. CDR3: CASSQDHYNEQFF. For the CDR3, the DNA is TGCGCCAGCAGCCAAGACCACTACAATGAGCAGTTCTTC.

This clonotype has a single count. The chain links TRBV15 to TRBJ2-1; no firm D call. V lost 6 bases, J lost 6 bases, and 12 bases lay in between. CDR3 length: 13 residues. Germline CDR1 LNHNV, CDR2 YYDKDF (reference sequence). CDR3 sequence reads: CATRELSINEQFF. The DNA for the CDR3 is TGTGCCACCAGGGAGTTGAGTATCAATGAGCAGTTCTTC.

This clonotype was observed many times. The CDR3 spells CASSFVGGSSYEQYF. The DNA for the CDR3 is TGTGCCAGCAGCTTTGTTGGAGGGAGCTCCTACGAGCAGTACTTC. The chain employs TRBV7-2 and TRBJ2-7, with a weak D call TRBD2 (6 bases). This CDR3 is built from 15 residues. Looked up from germline, CDR1 is SGHTA and CDR2 is FQGNSA. Trimming shortened V by 3 bases and J by 0 bases, and 12 bases separated the two germline ends. The full variable domain, with the rest looked up from reference TRBV7-2 and TRBJ2-7, is GAGVSQSPSNKVTEKGKDVELRCDPISGHTALYWYRQSLGQGLEFLIYFQGNSAPDKSGLPSDRFSAERTGGSVSTLTIQRTQQEDSAVYLCASSFVGGSSYEQYFGPGTRLTVT.

Ten or more counts support this clonotype. V is TRBV4-1 and J is TRBJ1-1; D is undetermined. This CDR3 is 15 amino acids long. The V gene's germline CDR1 is MGHRA and CDR2 YSYEKL. Trimming pared 8 bases from V and 0 bases from J, leaving 16 bases between. The CDR3 DNA is TGCGCCAGCTTGTACACCCCGGAAATGAACACTGAAGCTTTCTTT. Translating it yields CASLYTPEMNTEAFF.

The sample holds many counts of this clonotype. J is TRBJ1-4 and V is TRBV6-5; unclear D gene. This CDR3 is built from 14 residues. V shed 0 bases and J shed 2 bases, with 4 bases lying between them. The germline V gene encodes CDR1 MNHEY and CDR2 SVGAGI. CDR3 protein: CASSYSGTNEKLFF. Here the CDR3 DNA reads TGTGCCAGCAGTTACTCTGGGACTAATGAAAAACTGTTTTTT.

The rearrangement joins TRBV15 to TRBJ2-1, with 8 bases identical to TRBD2. The CDR3 covers 17 residues. V was pared by 0 bases and J by 6 bases, with 10 bases of the junction left unmatched. Germline V gives CDR1 LNHNV, CDR2 YYDKDF (reference sequence). CDR3 in amino acids: CATSRDRRTSFSNEQFF. The CDR3 nucleotides are TGTGCCACCAGCAGAGATCGTAGGACTAGCTTCTCCAATGAGCAGTTCTTC.

The chain is built from TRBV25-1 and TRBJ2-7; 8 bases are shared with TRBD2. Germline trimming cut 4 bases from V and 3 bases from J; bases unmatched to any gene: 8. This CDR3 is 15 amino acids long. Looked up from germline, CDR1 is MGHDK and CDR2 is SYGVNS. The CDR3 reads CASSGGGGGLYEQYF. The CDR3 DNA reads as TGTGCCAGCAGTGGGGGGGGCGGGGGGCTCTACGAGCAGTACTTC.

The V gene is TRBV20-1, the J gene TRBJ1-5; no definite D call. CDR1 is DFQATT, CDR2 SNEGSKA, per germline (reference sequence). This CDR3 has 13 residues. V was cut by 3 bases and J by 4 bases, with 10 bases left in between. CDR3 sequence reads: CSASASQNQPQHF. DNA of the CDR3: TGCAGTGCTAGCGCCAGCCAAAATCAGCCCCAGCATTTT.

V usage is TRBV19 and J usage is TRBJ1-5; 7 nucleotides agree with TRBD1. Germline CDR1 is LNHDA and CDR2 is SQIVND (reference sequence). The CDR3 has 15 amino acids. V trimming: 3 bases; J trimming: 5 bases; junction bases outside the gene matches: 7. DNA for the CDR3: TGTGCCAGTAGTATTCAAGGGACAGCTCATCAGCCCCAGCATTTT. Its translation is CASSIQGTAHQPQHF.

This clonotype appeared many times. The CDR3 spells CASSLGLLAGGQETQYF. In DNA, the CDR3 is TGTGCCAGCAGCTTAGGGCTCCTAGCGGGGGGGCAAGAGACCCAGTACTTC. The chain has TRBV7-2 and TRBJ2-5; 12 bases are shared with TRBD2. The V gene end was trimmed by 1 base and the J gene end by 2 bases; junction bases not matched to a gene: 5. CDR1 SGHTA and CDR2 FQGNSA come from the germline V gene. This CDR3 is 17 amino acids long.

This clonotype was seen at least ten times. The J gene is TRBJ1-1, the V gene TRBV19; D call uncertain. The germline V gene has CDR1 LNHDA and CDR2 SQIVND (reference sequence). Deletions cut 5 bases from V and 0 bases from J, with 7 bases between. The CDR3 consists of 13 residues. The CDR3 here is CASSPDVNTEAFF. In DNA, the CDR3 is TGTGCCAGTAGTCCGGACGTGAACACTGAAGCTTTCTTT.

V gene TRBV29-1 combines with J gene TRBJ1-2; the D gene is possibly TRBD1 (5 bases). The CDR3 is 11 amino acids. V was pared by 5 bases and J by 6 bases, with 10 bases between. In germline, CDR1 is SQVTM, CDR2 ANQGSEA. The CDR3 nucleotides are TGCAGCGTTCGCGGGGGGAATGGCTACACCTTC. Residues: CSVRGGNGYTF.